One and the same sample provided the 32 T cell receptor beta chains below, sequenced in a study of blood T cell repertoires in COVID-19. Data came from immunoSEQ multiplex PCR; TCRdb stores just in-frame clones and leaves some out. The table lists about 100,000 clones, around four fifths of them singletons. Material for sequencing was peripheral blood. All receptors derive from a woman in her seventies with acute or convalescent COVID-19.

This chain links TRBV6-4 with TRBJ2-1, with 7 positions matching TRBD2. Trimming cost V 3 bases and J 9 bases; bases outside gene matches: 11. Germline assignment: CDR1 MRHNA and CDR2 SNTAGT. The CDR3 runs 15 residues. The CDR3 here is CASSEDSGVYREQFF. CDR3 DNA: TGTGCCAGCAGTGAAGACAGCGGGGTGTACCGTGAGCAGTTCTTC.

The CDR3 nucleotides are TGTGCCAGCAGGGCGCTCAGGGGGACCAACACTGAAGCTTTCTTT. This sequence encodes CASRALRGTNTEAFF. The chain links TRBV6-5 to TRBJ1-1; TRBD1 aligns across 7 bases. There are 15 residues in the CDR3. V lost 6 bases and J lost 2; bases outside the gene matches: 9. Germline CDR1 MNHEY, CDR2 SVGAGI.

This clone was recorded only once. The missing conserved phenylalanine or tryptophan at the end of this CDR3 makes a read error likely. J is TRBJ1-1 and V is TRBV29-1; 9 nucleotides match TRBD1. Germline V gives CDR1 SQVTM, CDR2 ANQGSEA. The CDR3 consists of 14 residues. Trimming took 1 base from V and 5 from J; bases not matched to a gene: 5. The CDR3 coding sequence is TGCAGCGTTGAAGTTGGACAGGGGAGGACTGAAGCTTTCTCT. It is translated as CSVEVGQGRTEAFS.

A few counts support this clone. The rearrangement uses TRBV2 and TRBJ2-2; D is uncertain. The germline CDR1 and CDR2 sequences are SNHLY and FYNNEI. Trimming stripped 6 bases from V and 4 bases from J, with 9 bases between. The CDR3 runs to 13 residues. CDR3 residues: CASRQTVTGELFF. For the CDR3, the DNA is TGTGCCAGCAGGCAGACTGTCACCGGGGAGCTGTTTTTT.

CDR3 in amino acids: CASSQEPAANTGELFF. CDR3 DNA sequence: TGTGCCAGCAGCCAAGAGCCAGCGGCGAACACCGGGGAGCTGTTTTTT. V usage is TRBV4-2 and J usage is TRBJ2-2, with a possible D match to TRBD2 (5 bases). The V gene's germline CDR1 is LGHNA and CDR2 YNFKEQ. The CDR3 contains 16 residues. V was clipped by 0 bases and J by 0 bases, with 8 bases between them.

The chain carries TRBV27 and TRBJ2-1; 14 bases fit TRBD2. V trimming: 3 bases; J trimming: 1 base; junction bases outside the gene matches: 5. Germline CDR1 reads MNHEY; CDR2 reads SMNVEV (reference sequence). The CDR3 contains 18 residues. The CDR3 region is CASSLGLAGDQSYNEQFF. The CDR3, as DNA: TGTGCCAGCAGTTTGGGACTAGCGGGGGATCAATCCTACAATGAGCAGTTCTTC.

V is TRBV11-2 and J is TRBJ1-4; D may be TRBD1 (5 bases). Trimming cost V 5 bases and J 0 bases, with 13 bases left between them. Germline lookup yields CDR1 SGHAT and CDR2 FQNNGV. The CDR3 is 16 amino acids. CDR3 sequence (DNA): TGTGCCAGCAGCCGTGGGGGGGGTGCAACTAATGAAAAACTGTTTTTT. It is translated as CASSRGGGATNEKLFF.

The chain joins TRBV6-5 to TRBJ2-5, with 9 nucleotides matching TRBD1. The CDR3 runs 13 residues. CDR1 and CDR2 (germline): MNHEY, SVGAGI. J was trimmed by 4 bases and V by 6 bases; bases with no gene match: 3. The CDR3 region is CASSHRGLETQYF. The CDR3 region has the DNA TGTGCCAGCAGCCACAGGGGGCTAGAGACCCAGTACTTC.

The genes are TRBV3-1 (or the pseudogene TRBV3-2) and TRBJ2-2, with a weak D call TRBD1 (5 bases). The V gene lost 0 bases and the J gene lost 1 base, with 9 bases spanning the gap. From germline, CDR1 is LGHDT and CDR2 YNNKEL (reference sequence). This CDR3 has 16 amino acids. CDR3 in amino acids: CASSQEGDWNTGELFF. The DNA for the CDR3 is TGTGCCAGCAGCCAAGAAGGGGATTGGAACACCGGGGAGCTGTTTTTT.

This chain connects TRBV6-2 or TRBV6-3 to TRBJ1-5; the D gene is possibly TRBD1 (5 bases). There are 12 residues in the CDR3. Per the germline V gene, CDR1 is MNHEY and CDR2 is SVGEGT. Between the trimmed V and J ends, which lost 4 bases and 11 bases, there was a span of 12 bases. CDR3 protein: CASSSWDWAQHF. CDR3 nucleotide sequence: TGTGCCAGCAGTTCGTGGGACTGGGCCCAGCATTTT.

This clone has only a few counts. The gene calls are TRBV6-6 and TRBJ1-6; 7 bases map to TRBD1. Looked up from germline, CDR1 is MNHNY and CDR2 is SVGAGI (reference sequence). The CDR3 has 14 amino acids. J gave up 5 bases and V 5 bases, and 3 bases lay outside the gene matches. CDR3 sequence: CASSDRVDNSPLHF. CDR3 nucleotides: TGTGCCAGCAGTGACAGGGTAGATAATTCACCCCTCCACTTT.

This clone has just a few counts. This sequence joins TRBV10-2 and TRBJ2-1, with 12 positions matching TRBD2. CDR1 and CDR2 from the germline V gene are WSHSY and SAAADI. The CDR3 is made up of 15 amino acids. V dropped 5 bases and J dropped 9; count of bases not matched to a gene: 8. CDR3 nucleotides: TGCGCCAGCAGTAGGGCTAGCGGGGGGGCCAGTGAGCAGTTCTTC. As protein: CASSRASGGASEQFF.

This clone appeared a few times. CDR3: CASTEGQGAGYGYTF. The CDR3 DNA sequence: TGTGCCAGCACCGAAGGACAGGGGGCGGGCTATGGCTACACCTTC. The chain employs TRBV6-5 and TRBJ1-2, with 11 nucleotides matching TRBD1. The CDR3 contains 15 residues. In germline, CDR1 is MNHEY, CDR2 SVGAGI. Trimming removed 7 bases from V and 4 bases from J; junction bases left unmatched: 8.

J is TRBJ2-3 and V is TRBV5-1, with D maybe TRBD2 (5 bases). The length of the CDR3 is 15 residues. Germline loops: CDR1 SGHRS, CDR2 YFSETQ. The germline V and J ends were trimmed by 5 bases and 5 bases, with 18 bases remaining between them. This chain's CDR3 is CASSPPSGNLDTQYF. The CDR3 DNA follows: TGCGCCAGCAGTCCCCCCTCCGGGAACCTAGATACGCAGTATTTT.

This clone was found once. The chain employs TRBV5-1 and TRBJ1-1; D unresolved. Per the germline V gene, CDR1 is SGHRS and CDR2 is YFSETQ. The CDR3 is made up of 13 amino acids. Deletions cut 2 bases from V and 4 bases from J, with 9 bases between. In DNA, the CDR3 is TGCGCCAGCAGCTTTCCGGGATCCACTGAAGCTTTCTTT. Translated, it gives CASSFPGSTEAFF.

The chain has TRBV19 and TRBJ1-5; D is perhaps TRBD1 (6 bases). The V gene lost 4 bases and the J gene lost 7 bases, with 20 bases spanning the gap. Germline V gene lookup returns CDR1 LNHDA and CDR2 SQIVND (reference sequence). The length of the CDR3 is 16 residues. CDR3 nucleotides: TGTGCCAGTAGTACCTTGGACAGTGCCCGAGGCCAGCCCCAGCATTTT. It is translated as CASSTLDSARGQPQHF.

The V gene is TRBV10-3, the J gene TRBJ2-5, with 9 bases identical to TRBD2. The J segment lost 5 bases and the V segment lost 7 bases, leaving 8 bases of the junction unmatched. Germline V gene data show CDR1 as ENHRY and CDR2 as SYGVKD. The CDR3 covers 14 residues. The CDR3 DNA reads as TGTGCCATCAAAGCGCGGGGGGGCCCGGAGACCCAGTACTTC. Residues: CAIKARGGPETQYF.

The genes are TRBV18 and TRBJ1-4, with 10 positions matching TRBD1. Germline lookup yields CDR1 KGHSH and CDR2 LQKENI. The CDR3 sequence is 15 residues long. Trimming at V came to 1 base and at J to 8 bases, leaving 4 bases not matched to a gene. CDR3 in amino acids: CASSPRQGASEKLFF. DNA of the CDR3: TGTGCCAGCTCACCACGACAGGGGGCATCGGAAAAACTGTTTTTT.

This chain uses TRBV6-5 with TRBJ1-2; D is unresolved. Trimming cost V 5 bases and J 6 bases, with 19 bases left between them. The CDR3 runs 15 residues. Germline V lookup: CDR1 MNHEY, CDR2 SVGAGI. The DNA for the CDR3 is TGTGCCAGCAGTATCCGTTCCAGTGCTACTAATGGCTACACCTTC. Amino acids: CASSIRSSATNGYTF.

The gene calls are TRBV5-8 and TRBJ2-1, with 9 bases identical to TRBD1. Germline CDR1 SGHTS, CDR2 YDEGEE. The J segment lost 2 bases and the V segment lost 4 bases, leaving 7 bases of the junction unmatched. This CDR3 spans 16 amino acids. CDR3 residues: CASSRVGTGTYNEQFF. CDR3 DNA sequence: TGTGCCAGCAGCCGTGTGGGGACAGGGACCTACAATGAGCAGTTCTTC.

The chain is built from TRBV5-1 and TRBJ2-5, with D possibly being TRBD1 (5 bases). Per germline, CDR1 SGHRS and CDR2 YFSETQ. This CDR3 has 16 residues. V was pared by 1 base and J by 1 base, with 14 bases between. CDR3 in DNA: TGCGCCAGCAGCTTGACAGCAAATCAGGGCCAAGAGACCCAGTACTTC. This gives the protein CASSLTANQGQETQYF. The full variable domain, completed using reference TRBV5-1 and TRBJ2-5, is KAGVTQTPRYLIKTRGQQVTLSCSPISGHRSVSWYQQTPGQGLQFLFEYFSETQRNKGNFPGRFSGRQFSNSRSEMNVSTLELGDSALYLCASSLTANQGQETQYFGPGTRLLVL.

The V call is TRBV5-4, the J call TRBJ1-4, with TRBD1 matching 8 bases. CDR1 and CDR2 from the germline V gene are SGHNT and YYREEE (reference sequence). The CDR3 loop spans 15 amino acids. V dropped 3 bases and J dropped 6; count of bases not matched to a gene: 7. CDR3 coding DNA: TGTGCCAGCAGCTCAACCGGGACAGGAGATGAAAAACTGTTTTTT. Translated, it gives CASSSTGTGDEKLFF.

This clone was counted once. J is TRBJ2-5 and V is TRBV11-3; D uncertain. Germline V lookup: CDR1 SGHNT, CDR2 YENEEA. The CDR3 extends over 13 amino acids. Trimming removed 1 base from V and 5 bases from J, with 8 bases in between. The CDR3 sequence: CASSLAGGETQYF. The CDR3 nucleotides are TGTGCCAGCAGCTTAGCGGGTGGGGAGACCCAGTACTTC.

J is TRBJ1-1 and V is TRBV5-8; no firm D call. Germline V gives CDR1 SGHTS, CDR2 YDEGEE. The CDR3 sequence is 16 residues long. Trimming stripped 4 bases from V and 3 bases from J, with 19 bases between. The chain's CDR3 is CASSIHPDPGDTEAFF. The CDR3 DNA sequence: TGTGCCAGCAGCATTCATCCGGACCCCGGGGACACTGAAGCTTTCTTT.

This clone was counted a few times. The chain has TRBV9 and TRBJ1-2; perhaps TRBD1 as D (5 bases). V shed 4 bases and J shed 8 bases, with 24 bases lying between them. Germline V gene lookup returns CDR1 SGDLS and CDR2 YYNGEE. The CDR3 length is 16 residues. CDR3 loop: CASSPRRFGGEKGYTF. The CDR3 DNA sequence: TGTGCCAGCAGCCCCAGACGATTCGGGGGAGAAAAAGGCTACACCTTC.

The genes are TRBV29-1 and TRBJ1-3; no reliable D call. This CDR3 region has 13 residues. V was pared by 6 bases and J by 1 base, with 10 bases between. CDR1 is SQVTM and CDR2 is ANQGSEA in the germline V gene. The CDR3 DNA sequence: TGCAGCGTGACTCCTCCATCTGGAAACACCATATATTTT. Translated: CSVTPPSGNTIYF. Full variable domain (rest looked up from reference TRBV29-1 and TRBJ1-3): SAVISQKPSRDICQRGTSLTIQCQVDSQVTMMFWYRQQPGQSLTLIATANQGSEATYESGFVIDKFPISRPNLTFSTLTVSNMSPEDSSIYLCSVTPPSGNTIYFGEGSWLTVV.

CDR3 sequence reads: CSVEWVGDTIYF. The CDR3 bases are TGCAGCGTTGAGTGGGTAGGGGACACCATATATTTT. The chain links TRBV29-1 to TRBJ1-3; D perhaps matches TRBD1 (5 bases). V was cut by 3 bases and J by 8 bases, with 11 bases left in between. CDR1 and CDR2 from the germline V gene are SQVTM and ANQGSEA. The CDR3 covers 12 residues.

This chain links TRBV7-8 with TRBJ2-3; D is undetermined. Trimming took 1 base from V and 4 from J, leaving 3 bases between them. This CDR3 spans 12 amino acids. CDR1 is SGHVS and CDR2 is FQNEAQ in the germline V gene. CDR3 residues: CASSLVADTQYF. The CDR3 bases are TGTGCCAGCAGCTTAGTAGCAGATACGCAGTATTTT.

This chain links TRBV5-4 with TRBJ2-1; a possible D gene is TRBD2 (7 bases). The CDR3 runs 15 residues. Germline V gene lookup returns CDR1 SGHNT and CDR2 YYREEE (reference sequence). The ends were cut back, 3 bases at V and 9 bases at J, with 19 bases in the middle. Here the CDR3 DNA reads TGTGCCAGCAGCTCCCTTGGGGGGGGGCTAGGTGAGCAGTTCTTC. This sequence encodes CASSSLGGGLGEQFF. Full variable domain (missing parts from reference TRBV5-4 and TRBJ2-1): ETGVTQSPTHLIKTRGQQVTLRCSSQSGHNTVSWYQQALGQGPQFIFQYYREEENGRGNFPPRFSGLQFPNYSSELNVNALELDDSALYLCASSSLGGGLGEQFFGPGTRLTVL.

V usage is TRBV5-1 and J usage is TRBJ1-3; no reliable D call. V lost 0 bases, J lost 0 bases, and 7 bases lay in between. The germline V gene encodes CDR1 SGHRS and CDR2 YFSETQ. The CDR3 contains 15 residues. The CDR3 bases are TGCGCCAGCAGCTTGGATCCGAGCTCTGGAAACACCATATATTTT. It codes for CASSLDPSSGNTIYF.

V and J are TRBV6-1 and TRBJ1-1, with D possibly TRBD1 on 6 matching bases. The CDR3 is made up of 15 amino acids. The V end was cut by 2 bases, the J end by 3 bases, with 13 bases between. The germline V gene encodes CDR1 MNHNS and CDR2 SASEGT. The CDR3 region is CASSELTGWYTEAFF. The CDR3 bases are TGTGCCAGCAGTGAATTAACAGGGTGGTACACTGAAGCTTTCTTT.

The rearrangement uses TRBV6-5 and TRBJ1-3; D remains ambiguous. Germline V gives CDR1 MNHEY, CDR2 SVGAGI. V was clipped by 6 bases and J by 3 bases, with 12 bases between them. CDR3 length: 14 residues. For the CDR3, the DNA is TGTGCCAGCAGCCTCAGCGGGGATGGAAACACCATATATTTT. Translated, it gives CASSLSGDGNTIYF.